This T cell receptor (beta chain) was captured in a study of T-cell memory formation after mild COVID-19. Study as a whole: Largely, the TCR clusters proved donor specific.

Turning to this clonotype: The antigen remains unidentified.

CDR3 length: 14 amino acids. Germline V gives CDR1 SGDLS, CDR2 YYNGEE. The V and J ends lost 3 bases and 6 bases respectively, with 15 bases between them. Notes on the study in general: Specificity for SARS-CoV-2 was not confirmed among the second-wave clones peaking on day 37.

One entry per CDR3 protein, called by TCRdb with MiXCR from the 5' RACE reads. This sample yields 350,000 to 450,000 distinct CDR3 sequences, of which 15% to 25% are seen a single time; 8.4% belongs to the top ten. The origin of this receptor is an adult woman who had mild COVID-19 (a few samples of this study predate the infection). Cell type and time point are not known. The sequencing sample was made of PBMCs or a T cell subset sorted from them (not recorded which). This chain joins TRBV9 and TRBJ2-5; TRBD2 is a possible D gene (5 bases). CDR3: CASSGSLVSQTQYF. The CDR3 bases are TGTGCCAGCAGCGGATCACTAGTGTCGCAGACCCAGTACTTC.